The TCR beta chain under discussion was sequenced for a study of metastatic and nonmetastatic thyroid tumors. Using MiXCR, TCRdb re-called clones from the PCR reads. There are more than 5,500 clones in the sample; around 27% occur only once, and around 21% lies in the top ten. This clone is categorized as large (0.1 to 1%). Thyroid surgery was performed in patients who had received no treatment beforehand. Material for sequencing was adjacent normal tissue. The receptor comes from a female donor with papillary thyroid cancer or a benign thyroid nodule (not recorded which). Some clones in this sample may be carry-over from other donors' samples.

CDR3 sequence (DNA): TGCAGTGCTAGAGATCATAGACTAGCCCACAATGAGCAGTTCTTC. Amino acid sequence: CSARDHRLAHNEQFF. V gene TRBV20-1 combines with J gene TRBJ2-1; TRBD2 agrees at 7 bases. Germline CDR1 DFQATT, CDR2 SNEGSKA (reference sequence). This CDR3 spans 15 amino acids. After removal of 0 bases from V and 5 bases from J, the junction contained 7 bases not matched to a gene.